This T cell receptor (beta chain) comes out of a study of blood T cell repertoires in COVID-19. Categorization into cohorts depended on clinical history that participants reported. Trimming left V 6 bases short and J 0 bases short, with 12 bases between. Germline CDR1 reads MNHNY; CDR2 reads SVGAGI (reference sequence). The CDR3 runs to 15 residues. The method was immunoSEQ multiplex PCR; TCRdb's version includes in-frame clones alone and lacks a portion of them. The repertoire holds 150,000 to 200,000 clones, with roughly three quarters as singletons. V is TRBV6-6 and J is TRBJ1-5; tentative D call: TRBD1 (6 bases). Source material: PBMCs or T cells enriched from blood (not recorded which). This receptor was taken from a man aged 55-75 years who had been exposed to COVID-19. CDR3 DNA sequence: TGTGCCAGCAGCCAAAAAGGGGGTAGCAATCAGCCCCAGCATTTT. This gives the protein CASSQKGGSNQPQHF.